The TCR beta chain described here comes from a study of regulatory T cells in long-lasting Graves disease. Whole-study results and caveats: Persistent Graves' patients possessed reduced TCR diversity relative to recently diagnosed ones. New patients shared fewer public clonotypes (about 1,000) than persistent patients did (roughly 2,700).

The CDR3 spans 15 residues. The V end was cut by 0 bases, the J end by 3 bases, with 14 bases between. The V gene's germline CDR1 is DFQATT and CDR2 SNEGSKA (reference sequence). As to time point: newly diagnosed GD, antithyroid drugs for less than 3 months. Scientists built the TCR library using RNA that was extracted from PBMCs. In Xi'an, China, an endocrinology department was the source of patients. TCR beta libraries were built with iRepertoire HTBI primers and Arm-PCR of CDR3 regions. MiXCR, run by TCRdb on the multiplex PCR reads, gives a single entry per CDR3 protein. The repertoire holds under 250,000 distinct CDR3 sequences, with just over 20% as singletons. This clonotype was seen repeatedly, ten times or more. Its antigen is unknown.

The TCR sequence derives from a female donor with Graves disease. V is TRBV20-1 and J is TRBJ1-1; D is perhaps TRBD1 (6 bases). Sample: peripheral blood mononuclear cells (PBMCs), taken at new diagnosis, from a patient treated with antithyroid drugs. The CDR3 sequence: CSARDWGQGYTEAFF. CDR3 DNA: TGCAGTGCTAGAGATTGGGGTCAGGGGTACACTGAAGCTTTCTTT.